The rows below give T cell receptor beta chains drawn from one sample of a study of T cells expressing NK-cell markers. TCRdb re-called the 5' RACE reads and shows each CDR3 protein once, DNA omitted. This sample carries 440,000 or so distinct CDR3 sequences, with about 7.1% going to the ten biggest clones. Material for sequencing was blood T cells: a sorted CD56 or NKG2C T cell subset, CD4+ or CD8+ T cells, or bulk PBMC T cells (not recorded which). These receptors were obtained from a woman aged 18 to 75 in good health. The CDR3 runs from the conserved cysteine through the conserved F or W.

CDR3aa	v_gene	j_gene
CASSERQGPYNEQFF	TRBV5-4	TRBJ2-1
CATSRGGWGGTGELFF	TRBV15	TRBJ2-2
CASKLGMNTEAFF	TRBV19	TRBJ1-1
CASKQGVLTEAFF	TRBV14	TRBJ1-1
CASGQGETGELFF	TRBV7-7	TRBJ2-2
CASSLAPSGGSTDTQYF	TRBV7-2	TRBJ2-3
CSARDLGRTGETQYF	TRBV20-1	TRBJ2-5
CASKPSGSSHEQYF	TRBV2	TRBJ2-7
CATSGLWTSQLYYNEQFF	TRBV15	TRBJ2-1
CASTPGPLETGELFF	TRBV3-1	TRBJ2-2
CASSPGDNEQFF	TRBV28	TRBJ2-1
CASSPDLAGLAKNIQYF	TRBV18	TRBJ2-4
CASSPDSGGASEQFF	TRBV12-3/TRBV12-4	TRBJ2-1
CSVGDRGTYEQYF	TRBV29-1	TRBJ2-7